The 7 T cell receptor beta chains below were found in one sample sequenced in a study of immune evolution from preneoplasia to lung adenocarcinoma (dated by TCRdb to the early 2020s). Receptors were amplified or captured by the immunoSEQ multiplex PCR assay. The table was pulled from immuneACCESS by TCRdb, which kept in-frame rearrangements only. Such tables lose some clones; where checked, under half of the loss comes from unresolved V genes, and the rest has no known cause. The sample table shows about 11,000 clones, and 76% are seen once. About 30% of the sample belongs to the ten largest clones. Sequencing used FFPE normal lung tissue adjacent to the tumor. Receptors were obtained from a person in their sixties or seventies with lung adenocarcinoma. Some clones in this sample may be carry-over from other donors' samples.

This chain connects TRBV7-2 to TRBJ1-1; D is possibly TRBD1 (6 bases). CDR3 length: 14 residues. Trimming removed 0 bases from V and 5 bases from J, with 10 bases in between. Germline CDR1 is SGHTA and CDR2 is FQGNSA. CDR3 in amino acids: CASSLAQRGTEAFF. The CDR3 coding sequence is TGTGCCAGCAGCTTAGCGCAAAGGGGGACTGAAGCTTTCTTT. The variable domain in full, with the rest retrieved from reference TRBV7-2 and TRBJ1-1, is GAGVSQSPSNKVTEKGKDVELRCDPISGHTALYWYRQSLGQGLEFLIYFQGNSAPDKSGLPSDRFSAERTGGSVSTLTIQRTQQEDSAVYLCASSLAQRGTEAFFGQGTRLTVV.

Remarks on this clone: One end of the junction does not line up with germline, which may come from a read error. This specimen includes other DNA sequences encoding the same CDR3. The chain carries TRBV30 and TRBJ2-2; no reliable D call. Germline CDR1 reads GTSNPN; CDR2 reads SVGIG (reference sequence). The CDR3 is made up of 14 amino acids. DNA for the CDR3: TGTGCCTGGAGTGTCGGGTCGAACACCGGAGAGCTGTTTTTT. This codes for CAWSVGSNTGELFF.

V and J are TRBV30 and TRBJ1-2; D is undetermined. In germline, CDR1 is GTSNPN, CDR2 SVGIG (reference sequence). V shed 0 bases and J shed 6 bases, with 11 bases lying between them. CDR3 length equals 13 residues. DNA for the CDR3: TGTGCCTGGAGTGTGAGTCTGGGAGATGGCTACACCTTC. Encoded protein: CAWSVSLGDGYTF.

This clone showed up just a few times. The V gene is TRBV14, the J gene TRBJ2-7, with TRBD1 identical over 8 bases. The J segment lost 7 bases and the V segment lost 3 bases, leaving 8 bases of the junction unmatched. The CDR3 sequence is 14 residues long. Germline CDR1 reads SGHDN; CDR2 reads FVKESK. This chain's CDR3 is CASSQRGQGGEQYF. The CDR3 bases are TGTGCCAGCAGCCAGCGCGGACAGGGCGGGGAGCAGTACTTC.

This clone came up once. This rearrangement joins TRBV29-1 to TRBJ2-5; D is tentatively TRBD1 or TRBD2 (6 bases each). The CDR3 sequence is 11 residues long. Per germline, CDR1 SQVTM and CDR2 ANQGSEA. Trimming took off 3 bases at V and 7 bases at J, with 9 bases between the two ends. The CDR3 DNA follows: TGCAGCGTTGACAGGGGAGGGACCCAGTACTTC. Its translation: CSVDRGGTQYF.

The CDR3 region has the DNA TGTGCCAGCAGCGCGACAGGGATTAGCACAGATACGCAGTATTTT. The encoded protein is CASSATGISTDTQYF. V gene TRBV2 combines with J gene TRBJ2-3, with 7 bases lining up with TRBD1. This CDR3 region has 15 residues. Germline CDR1 SNHLY, CDR2 FYNNEI. J lost 0 bases, V lost 6 bases, and 6 bases had no gene match.

V and J are TRBV4-1 and TRBJ1-5, with a possible D match to TRBD1 (6 bases). V lost 0 bases and J 6 bases, leaving 12 bases between the germline ends. This CDR3 is built from 15 residues. From germline, CDR1 is MGHRA and CDR2 YSYEKL. Here the CDR3 DNA reads TGCGCCAGCAGCCAAGATCCTGCAGGGGTTCAGCCCCAGCATTTT. Protein sequence: CASSQDPAGVQPQHF.